The T cell receptor (beta chain) described here comes from a study of T cell clonotyping in hematopoietic cell transplantation. The overall study: Cytoreduction preceded collection of pretransplant recipient samples.

Findings and caveats of the study: Few recipient clonotypes overlapped donors; over 95% were de novo at given depth. After transplant, recipient diversity fell while pathologically expanded clonotypes grew through day 180. No sorting was done, leaving CD4 and CD8 contributions mixed.

The CDR3 has 13 amino acids. The ends lost 6 bases at V and 9 bases at J; junction bases unmatched: 5. Looked up from germline, CDR1 is LNHDA and CDR2 is SQIVND (reference sequence). As to this clone: Its antigen is still unknown.

This sample's time point: recipient sample about 28 days before transplant, after cytoreduction. TCRdb's copy holds only in-frame clones and misses some; the assay was immunoSEQ multiplex PCR. The table shows around 6,000 clones, with under 98% occurring only once. This sequence joins TRBV19 and TRBJ1-4; 9 bases line up with TRBD1. Specimen: peripheral blood mononuclear cells, collected before stem cell transplant. This TCR derives from a man between 65 and 79 years old with acute myeloid leukemia. Some clones in this sample may be carry-over from other donors' samples. The CDR3 DNA follows: TGTGCCAGTAGATCCGGGACAGGGCAAAAACTGTTTTTT. It is translated as CASRSGTGQKLFF.